This T cell receptor (beta chain) was profiled in a study of T cell repertoires in cytomegalovirus infection (dated by TCRdb to about 2019). In terms of the full investigation: Alongside well-studied HLA-B-restricted epitopes, the peptide stimulations were aimed at recently identified HLA-C-restricted CMV epitopes, whose presentation resists viral immunomodulation. Donor HLA type was relevant to the analysis, as public TCR beta signatures indicated carriage of CMV infection together with the matching HLA type. What the study reported, not specific to this receptor: The ex vivo response was dominated by HLA-C-restricted CMV-specific TCR beta clonotypes, and the single most frequent clonotype in two of eight donors was supplied by these HLA-C-restricted clonotypes. In both this cohort and an independent cohort of 300 to 450 donors, the cumulative frequency of public TCR beta family members distinguished carriers of CMV infection plus the relevant HLA type.

A note on this clonotype: Its antigen is still unknown. Per-nucleotide qualities are absent, and no much larger clonotype sits a single base away.

The treatment or condition label for this specimen denotes: in vitro stimulation with specific CMV peptide epitopes to enrich CMV-specific T cells. The CDR3 runs 13 residues from the cysteine to the phenylalanine. The DNA shown is the 39-base CDR3, in frame from base 1. V has 6 bases trimmed and J has 14 bases trimmed; junction bases matching no gene number 14. The CDR1 and CDR2 encoded by the germline V gene are MNHNS and SASEGT. The sequencing machine was an Illumina HiSeq 1500. The raw public data were reprocessed by TCRdb itself: fastp quality trimming at Q25, MiXCR clonotype calling, in-frame beta chains only. Rows with one shared CDR3 protein collapse into an entry with the most common genes and DNA. The sample table shows 680,000 or so distinct CDR3 sequences, and roughly 36% are seen once. The ten largest clonotypes hold approximately 18% of the sample.

Source: cultured PBMCs, taken from culture after CMV antigen stimulation. The chain joins TRBV6-1 to TRBJ2-3; 7 bases in the middle match TRBD1. The clonotype originates from a human donor in good health (CMV status not recorded). Some clones in this sample may be carry-over from other donors' samples. The CDR3 sequence is CASSSGTDAPWYF. In nucleotide form, the sequence is TGTGCCAGCAGCTCCGGGACAGACGCCCCCTGGTATTTT.